The clone carrying this T cell receptor beta chain was observed many times. From germline, CDR1 is LNHDA and CDR2 SQIVND (reference sequence). CDR3 length equals 14 residues. The J segment lost 7 bases and the V segment lost 3 bases, leaving 3 bases of the junction unmatched. Amplified TCR beta CDR3 regions derived from RNA transcripts. TCR CDR3 regions were first amplified by RT-PCR with HTBI primers. TCRdb used MiXCR to reprocess the multiplex PCR reads, holding one entry per CDR3 protein. The sample yields about 360,000 distinct CDR3 sequences, around an eighth seen once. The sample originates from a study of T cells in Graves' hyperthyroidism and ophthalmopathy. Hyperthyroidism was newly diagnosed in patients aged 18 to 65 (duration under 2 months). It was uncontrolled infection, other autoimmune disease, pregnancy or lactation that excluded patients. The study based diagnoses on clinical symptoms, serum thyroxine and TRAb, thyroid ultrasound and orbital computed tomography.

The material sequenced was blood. V and J are TRBV19 and TRBJ1-4; TRBD1 matches at 9 bases. This receptor was identified in a man aged 25-45 years with Graves' hyperthyroidism that later progressed to Graves' ophthalmopathy. The CDR3 loop is CASSMGQGSEKLFF. As DNA, the CDR3 is TGTGCCAGTAGTATGGGACAGGGAAGTGAAAAACTGTTTTTT.